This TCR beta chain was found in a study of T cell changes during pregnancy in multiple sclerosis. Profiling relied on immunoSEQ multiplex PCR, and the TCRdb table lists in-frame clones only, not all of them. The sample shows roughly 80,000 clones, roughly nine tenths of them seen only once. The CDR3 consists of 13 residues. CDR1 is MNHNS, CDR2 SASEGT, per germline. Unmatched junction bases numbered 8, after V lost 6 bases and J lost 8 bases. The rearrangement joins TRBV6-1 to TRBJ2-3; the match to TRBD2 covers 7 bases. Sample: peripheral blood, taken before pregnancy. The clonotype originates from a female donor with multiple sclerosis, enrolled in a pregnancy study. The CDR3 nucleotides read TGTGCCAGCAGCCTACAAACGGGGGGTACGCAGTATTTT. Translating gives CASSLQTGGTQYF.